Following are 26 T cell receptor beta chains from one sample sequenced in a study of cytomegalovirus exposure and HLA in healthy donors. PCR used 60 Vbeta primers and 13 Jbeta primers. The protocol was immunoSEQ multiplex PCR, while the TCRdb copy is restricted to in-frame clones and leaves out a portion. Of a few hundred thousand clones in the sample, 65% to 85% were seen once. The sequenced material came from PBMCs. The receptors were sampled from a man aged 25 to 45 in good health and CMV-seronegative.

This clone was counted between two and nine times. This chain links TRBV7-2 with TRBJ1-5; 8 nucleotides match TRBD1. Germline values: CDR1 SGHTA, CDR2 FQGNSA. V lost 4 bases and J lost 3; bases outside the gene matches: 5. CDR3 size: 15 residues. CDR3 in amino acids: CASSSGQGLNQPQHF. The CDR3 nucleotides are TGTGCCAGCAGCTCAGGACAGGGCCTCAATCAGCCCCAGCATTTT.

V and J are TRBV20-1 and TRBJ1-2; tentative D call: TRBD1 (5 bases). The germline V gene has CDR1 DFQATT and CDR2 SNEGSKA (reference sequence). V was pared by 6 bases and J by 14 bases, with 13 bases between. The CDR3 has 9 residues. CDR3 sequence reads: CSATDSPTF. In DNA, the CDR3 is TGCAGTGCCACTGACAGCCCTACCTTC.

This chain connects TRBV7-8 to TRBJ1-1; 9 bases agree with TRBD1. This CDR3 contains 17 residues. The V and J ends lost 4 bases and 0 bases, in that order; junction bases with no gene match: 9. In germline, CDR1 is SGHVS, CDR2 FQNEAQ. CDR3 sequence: CASSSYRGQRMNTEAFF. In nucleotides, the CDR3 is TGTGCCAGCAGCTCTTACAGGGGGCAGAGGATGAACACTGAAGCTTTCTTT.

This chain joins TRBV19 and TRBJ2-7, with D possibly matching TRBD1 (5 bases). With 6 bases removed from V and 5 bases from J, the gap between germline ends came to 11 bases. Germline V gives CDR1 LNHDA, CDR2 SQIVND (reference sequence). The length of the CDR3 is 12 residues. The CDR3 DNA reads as TGTGCCAGTAGCACCAGGGAACACGAGCAGTACTTC. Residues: CASSTREHEQYF.

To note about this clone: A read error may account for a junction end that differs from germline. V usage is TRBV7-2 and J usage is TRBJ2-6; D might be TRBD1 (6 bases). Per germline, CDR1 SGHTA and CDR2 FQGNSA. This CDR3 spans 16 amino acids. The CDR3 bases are TGTGCCAGCAGCTTGGACAGATTCTCTGGGGCCAGCGTCCTGACTTTC. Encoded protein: CASSLDRFSGASVLTF.

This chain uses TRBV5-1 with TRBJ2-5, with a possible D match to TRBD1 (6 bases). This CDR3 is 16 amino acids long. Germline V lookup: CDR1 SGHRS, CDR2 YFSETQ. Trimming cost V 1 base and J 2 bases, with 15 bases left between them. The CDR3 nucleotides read TGCGCCAGCAGCTTGTGGGGGCTCCCGGGACAAGAGACCCAGTACTTC. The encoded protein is CASSLWGLPGQETQYF.

CDR3 amino acids: CASSYADRNTGELFF. The CDR3 coding sequence is TGTGCCAGCAGTTACGCGGACAGGAACACCGGGGAGCTGTTTTTT. The gene calls are TRBV6-5 and TRBJ2-2; a weak D match, TRBD1 (6 bases). The germline V gene encodes CDR1 MNHEY and CDR2 SVGAGI. Trimming left V 2 bases short and J 1 base short, with 8 bases between. CDR3 size: 15 residues.

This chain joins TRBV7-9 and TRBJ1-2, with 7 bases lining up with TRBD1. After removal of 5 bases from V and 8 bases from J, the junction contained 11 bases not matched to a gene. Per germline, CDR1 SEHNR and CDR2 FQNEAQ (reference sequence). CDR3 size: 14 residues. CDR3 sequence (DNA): TGTGCCAGCAGCCCGGGACAGATCTCGTCCGGCTACACCTTC. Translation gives CASSPGQISSGYTF. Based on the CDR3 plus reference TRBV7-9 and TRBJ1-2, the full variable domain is DTGVSQNPRHKITKRGQNVTFRCDPISEHNRLYWYRQTLGQGPEFLTYFQNEAQLEKSRLLSDRFSAERPKGSFSTLEIQRTEQGDSAMYLCASSPGQISSGYTFGSGTRLTVV.

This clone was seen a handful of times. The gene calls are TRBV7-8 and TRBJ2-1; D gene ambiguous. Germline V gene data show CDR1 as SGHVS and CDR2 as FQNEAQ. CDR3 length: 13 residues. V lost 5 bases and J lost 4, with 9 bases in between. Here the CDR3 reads CASSPRSYNEQFF. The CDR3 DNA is TGTGCCAGCAGCCCGAGGTCGTACAATGAGCAGTTCTTC.

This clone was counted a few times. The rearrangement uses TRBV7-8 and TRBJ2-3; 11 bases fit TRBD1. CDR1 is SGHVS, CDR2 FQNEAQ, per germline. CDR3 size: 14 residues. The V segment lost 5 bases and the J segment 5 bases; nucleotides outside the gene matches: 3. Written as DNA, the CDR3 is TGTGCCAGCAGCGGACAGGGGGCCCAAGATACGCAGTATTTT. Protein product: CASSGQGAQDTQYF.

CDR3 loop: CASSLTAGVTLHF. The CDR3 DNA reads TGTGCCAGCAGTTTGACGGCAGGGGTCACCCTCCACTTT. The gene calls are TRBV28 and TRBJ1-6, with D maybe TRBD1 (6 bases). This CDR3 contains 13 residues. V gave up 3 bases and J gave up 14 bases, with 14 bases separating them. The germline gives CDR1 MDHEN, CDR2 SYDVKM. Using reference TRBV28 and TRBJ1-6 for the parts outside the CDR3, the full variable domain is DVKVTQSSRYLVKRTGEKVFLECVQDMDHENMFWYRQDPGLGLRLIYFSYDVKMKEKGDIPEGYSVSREKKERFSLILESASTNQTSMYLCASSLTAGVTLHFGNGTRLTVT.

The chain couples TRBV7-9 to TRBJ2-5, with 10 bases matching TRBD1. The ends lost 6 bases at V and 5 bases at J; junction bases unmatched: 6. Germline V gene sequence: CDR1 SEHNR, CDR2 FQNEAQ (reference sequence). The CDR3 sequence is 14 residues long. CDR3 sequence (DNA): TGTGCCAGCAGTCGACAGGGGGCCAGGGAGACCCAGTACTTC. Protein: CASSRQGARETQYF.

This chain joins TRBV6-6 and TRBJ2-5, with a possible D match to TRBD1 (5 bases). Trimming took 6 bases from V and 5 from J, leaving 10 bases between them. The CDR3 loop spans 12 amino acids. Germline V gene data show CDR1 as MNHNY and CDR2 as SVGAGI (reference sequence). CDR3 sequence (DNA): TGTGCCAGCAGCCCAGGGCGGGAGACCCAGTACTTC. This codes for CASSPGRETQYF.

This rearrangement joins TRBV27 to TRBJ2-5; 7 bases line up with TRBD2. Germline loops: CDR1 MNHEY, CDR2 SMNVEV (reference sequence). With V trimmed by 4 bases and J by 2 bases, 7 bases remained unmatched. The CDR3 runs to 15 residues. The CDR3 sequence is CASSSPRGDQETQYF. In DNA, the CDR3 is TGTGCCAGCAGTTCCCCCCGGGGGGATCAAGAGACCCAGTACTTC.

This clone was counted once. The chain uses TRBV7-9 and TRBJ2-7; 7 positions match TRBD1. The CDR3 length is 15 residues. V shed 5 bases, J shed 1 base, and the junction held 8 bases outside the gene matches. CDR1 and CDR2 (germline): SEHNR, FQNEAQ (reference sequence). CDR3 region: CASSPGVGQSYEQYF. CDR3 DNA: TGTGCCAGCAGCCCAGGGGTGGGACAGTCCTACGAGCAGTACTTC.

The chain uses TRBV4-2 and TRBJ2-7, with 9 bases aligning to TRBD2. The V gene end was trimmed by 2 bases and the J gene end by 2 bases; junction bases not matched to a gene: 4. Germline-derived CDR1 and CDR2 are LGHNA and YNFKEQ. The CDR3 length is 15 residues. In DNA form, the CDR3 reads TGTGCCAGCAGCCAAAGAGCGGGGGGTCCCTACGAGCAGTACTTC. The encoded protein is CASSQRAGGPYEQYF.

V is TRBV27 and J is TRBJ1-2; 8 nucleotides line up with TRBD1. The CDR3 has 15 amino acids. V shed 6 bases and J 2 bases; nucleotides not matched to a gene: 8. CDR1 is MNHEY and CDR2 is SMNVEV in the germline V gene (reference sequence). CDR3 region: CASSETGTGNYGYTF. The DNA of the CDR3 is TGTGCCAGCAGCGAAACCGGGACAGGAAACTATGGCTACACCTTC.

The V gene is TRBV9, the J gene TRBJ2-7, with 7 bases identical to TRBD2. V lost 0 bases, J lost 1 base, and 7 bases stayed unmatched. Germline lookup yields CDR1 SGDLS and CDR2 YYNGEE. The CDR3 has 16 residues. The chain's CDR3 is CASSVVERDGSYEQYF. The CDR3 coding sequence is TGTGCCAGCAGCGTAGTAGAGCGGGACGGATCCTACGAGCAGTACTTC.

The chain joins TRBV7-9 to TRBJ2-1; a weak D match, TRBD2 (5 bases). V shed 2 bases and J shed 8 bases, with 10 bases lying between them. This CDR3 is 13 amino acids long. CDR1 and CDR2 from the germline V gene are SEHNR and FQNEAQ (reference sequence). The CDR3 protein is CASSLNGGDEQFF. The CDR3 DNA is TGTGCCAGCAGCTTAAACGGAGGAGATGAGCAGTTCTTC.

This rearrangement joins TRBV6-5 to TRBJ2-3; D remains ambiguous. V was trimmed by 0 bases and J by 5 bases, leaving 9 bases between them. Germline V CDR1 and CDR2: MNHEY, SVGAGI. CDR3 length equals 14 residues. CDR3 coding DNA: TGTGCCAGCAGTTACTCGATGGCCGTAGATACGCAGTATTTT. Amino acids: CASSYSMAVDTQYF.

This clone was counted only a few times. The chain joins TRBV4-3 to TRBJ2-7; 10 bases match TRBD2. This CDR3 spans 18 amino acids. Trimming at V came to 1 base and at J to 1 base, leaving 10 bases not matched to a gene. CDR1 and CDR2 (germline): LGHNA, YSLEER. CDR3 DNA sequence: TGCGCCAGCAGCCAAGGGGCGGGTAGCGGGGGGATTTCCTACGAGCAGTACTTC. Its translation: CASSQGAGSGGISYEQYF.

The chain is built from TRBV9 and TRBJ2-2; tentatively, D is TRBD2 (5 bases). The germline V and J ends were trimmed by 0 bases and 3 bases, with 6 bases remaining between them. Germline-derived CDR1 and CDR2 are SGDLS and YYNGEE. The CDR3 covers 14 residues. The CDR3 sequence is CASSVGLHTGELFF. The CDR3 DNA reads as TGTGCCAGCAGCGTAGGACTACACACCGGGGAGCTGTTTTTT. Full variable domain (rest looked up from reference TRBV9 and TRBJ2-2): DSGVTQTPKHLITATGQRVTLRCSPRSGDLSVYWYQQSLDQGLQFLIQYYNGEERAKGNILERFSAQQFPDLHSELNLSSLELGDSALYFCASSVGLHTGELFFGEGSRLTVL.

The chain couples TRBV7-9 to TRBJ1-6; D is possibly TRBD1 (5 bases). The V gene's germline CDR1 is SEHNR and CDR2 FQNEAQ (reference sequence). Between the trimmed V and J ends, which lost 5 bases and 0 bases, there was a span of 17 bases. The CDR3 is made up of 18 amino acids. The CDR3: CASSRIQGSSSYNSPLHF. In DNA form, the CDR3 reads TGTGCCAGCAGCCGGATCCAGGGTTCCAGCTCCTATAATTCACCCCTCCACTTT.

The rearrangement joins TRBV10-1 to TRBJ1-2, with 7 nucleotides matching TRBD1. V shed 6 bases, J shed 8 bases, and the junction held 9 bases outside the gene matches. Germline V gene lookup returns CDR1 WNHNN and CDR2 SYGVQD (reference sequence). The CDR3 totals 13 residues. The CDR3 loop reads CASSLDRMRGYTF. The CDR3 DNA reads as TGCGCCAGCAGCTTGGACAGGATGAGGGGCTACACCTTC.

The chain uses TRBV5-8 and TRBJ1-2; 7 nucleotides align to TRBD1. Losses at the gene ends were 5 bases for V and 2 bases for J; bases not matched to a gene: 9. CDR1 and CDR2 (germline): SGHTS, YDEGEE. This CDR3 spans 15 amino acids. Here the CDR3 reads CASRPHRGINYGYTF. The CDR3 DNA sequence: TGTGCCAGCAGACCCCACAGGGGAATCAACTATGGCTACACCTTC.

CDR3 sequence: CASSQDKGVYGYTF. CDR3 sequence (DNA): TGCGCCAGCAGCCAAGACAAGGGAGTCTATGGCTACACCTTC. This chain joins TRBV4-3 and TRBJ1-2, with unresolved D. Germline V gene lookup returns CDR1 LGHNA and CDR2 YSLEER. V dropped 0 bases and J dropped 4 bases, with 9 bases sitting between them. The CDR3 consists of 14 residues.